This T cell receptor (beta chain) originates from a study of blood T cell repertoires in COVID-19. At the level of the study: Samples came from the United States, Italy and Spain, spanning acute and convalescent COVID-19. The cDNA or gDNA used as material had been derived from T cells, B-cell-depleted T cells, or PBMCs.

Participants were aged about 18 to 95 years, lived in some 23 US areas, and enrolled virtually. Recovered status applied to Cohort 3 donors who had two consecutive negative PCRs. It also applied to those with clearance or with symptom resolution. The method was immunoSEQ multiplex PCR; TCRdb's version includes in-frame clones alone and lacks a portion of them. This table holds hundreds of thousands of clones, about nine tenths found once. The CDR3 spans 14 residues. Germline V gene lookup returns CDR1 SGHDN and CDR2 FVKESK. Trimming at V came to 0 bases and at J to 10 bases, leaving 7 bases not matched to a gene.

The sequenced material came from PBMCs or T cells enriched from blood (not recorded which). The receptor was derived from a woman under 30 who had recovered from COVID-19. The chain carries TRBV14 and TRBJ1-1; 8 positions agree with TRBD1. The CDR3 region is CASSQDYGQGAAFF. The CDR3 bases are TGTGCCAGCAGCCAAGATTATGGACAGGGTGCAGCTTTCTTT.